The 25 T cell receptor beta chains in this list originate from one sample, sequenced in a study of OX40 agonist ivuxolimab in advanced cancers. TCRdb keeps only in-frame clones here, not all; method: immunoSEQ multiplex PCR. The table includes about 25,000 clones, about 86% detected once. The sample here was CD4+ or CD8+ T cells sorted from blood, taken in a trial of the OX40 agonist ivuxolimab. The origin of the receptors is an adult with an advanced solid tumor such as melanoma, head and neck, liver or kidney cancer.

The chain joins TRBV27 to TRBJ2-5; TRBD2 aligns across 10 bases. Losses at the gene ends were 2 bases for V and 5 bases for J; bases not matched to a gene: 5. This CDR3 contains 15 residues. The germline CDR1 and CDR2 sequences are MNHEY and SMNVEV (reference sequence). As DNA, the CDR3 is TGTGCCAGCAGTTTACTTCCTAGCGGGAGTGAGACCCAGTACTTC. Protein sequence: CASSLLPSGSETQYF.

The J gene is TRBJ2-2, the V gene TRBV6-5; D is undetermined. This CDR3 contains 15 residues. The V and J ends lost 1 base and 5 bases respectively, with 11 bases between them. Germline CDR1 and CDR2: MNHEY and SVGAGI. CDR3 DNA sequence: TGTGCCAGCAGTTACTTTGCCGCTGCAACCGGGGAGCTGTTTTTT. Its protein product is CASSYFAAATGELFF.

This clone is categorized as medium-sized. This chain links TRBV5-6 with TRBJ1-1, with TRBD1 as a possible D gene (5 bases). CDR3 size: 13 residues. Germline CDR1 is SGHDT and CDR2 is YYEEEE. Trimming removed 4 bases at V and 5 bases at J, with 12 bases between. The CDR3 DNA sequence: TGTGCCAGCAGCCGCCCCGGGGGGACTGAAGCTTTCTTT. It encodes CASSRPGGTEAFF.

The rearrangement joins TRBV7-3 to TRBJ2-7, with TRBD1 matching over 11 bases. The V and J ends lost 4 bases and 2 bases, in that order; junction bases with no gene match: 4. The CDR3 loop spans 15 amino acids. CDR1 and CDR2 from the germline V gene are SGHTA and FQGTGA. The CDR3: CASSSWTGGPYEQYF. CDR3 nucleotide sequence: TGTGCCAGCAGCTCCTGGACAGGGGGCCCCTACGAGCAGTACTTC.

The chain is built from TRBV11-2 and TRBJ2-2; 7 bases line up with TRBD1. Germline V gives CDR1 SGHAT, CDR2 FQNNGV. This CDR3 contains 15 residues. The ends lost 5 bases at V and 13 bases at J; junction bases unmatched: 16. The CDR3 coding sequence is TGTGCCAGCAGCCCAAACCCCCGGACAGGCCGGGGGCTGTTTTTT. It encodes CASSPNPRTGRGLFF.

This chain connects TRBV6-1 to TRBJ1-2; maybe TRBD1 (6 bases). This CDR3 has 15 amino acids. Deletions cut 0 bases from V and 2 bases from J, with 10 bases between. Germline values: CDR1 MNHNS, CDR2 SASEGT. The CDR3 loop is CASSEAWTENYGYTF. The CDR3 nucleotides read TGTGCCAGCAGTGAAGCCTGGACAGAGAACTATGGCTACACCTTC.

This chain links TRBV9 with TRBJ1-4; TRBD1 might be the D (6 bases). The length of the CDR3 is 16 residues. The germline CDR1 and CDR2 sequences are SGDLS and YYNGEE. Trimming stripped 4 bases from V and 8 bases from J, with 21 bases between. The CDR3 nucleotides read TGTGCCAGCAGCTTCCGGGGAAACAGGGTCGGCGAAAAACTGTTTTTT. Its protein product is CASSFRGNRVGEKLFF.

The CDR3 bases are TGTGCCAGCAGTGCCAGCGGGGGGCCCACAGATACGCAGTATTTT. It codes for CASSASGGPTDTQYF. The rearrangement joins TRBV6-4 to TRBJ2-3, with 9 bases lining up with TRBD2. Germline trimming cut 4 bases from V and 2 bases from J; bases unmatched to any gene: 4. This CDR3 region has 15 residues. The V gene's germline CDR1 is MRHNA and CDR2 SNTAGT.

This clone was recorded once. The V and J genes are TRBV13 and TRBJ2-7; D possibly corresponds to TRBD2 (5 bases). The CDR3 has 15 residues. CDR1 and CDR2 (germline): PRHDT, FYEKMQ (reference sequence). Trimming took 5 bases from V and 0 from J, leaving 14 bases between them. The CDR3 reads CASSLSQRSSYEQYF. The CDR3 DNA follows: TGTGCCAGCAGCCTCTCACAGCGGAGCTCCTACGAGCAGTACTTC.

The genes are TRBV11-2 and TRBJ2-7; D is undetermined. V was cut by 5 bases and J by 0 bases, with 5 bases left in between. The CDR3 length is 12 residues. The germline CDR1 and CDR2 sequences are SGHAT and FQNNGV. Written as DNA, the CDR3 is TGTGCCAGCAGCCTGAGCTCCTACGAGCAGTACTTC. Its translation: CASSLSSYEQYF.

This clone was detected once. V gene TRBV27 combines with J gene TRBJ2-5; D not certain. CDR1 MNHEY and CDR2 SMNVEV come from the germline V gene (reference sequence). This CDR3 is 17 amino acids long. V was pared by 2 bases and J by 5 bases, with 21 bases between. The CDR3 sequence: CASSLRSRPDTWETQYF. The CDR3 DNA reads TGTGCCAGCAGTTTAAGGTCTCGGCCCGACACATGGGAGACCCAGTACTTC.

The V and J genes are TRBV7-9 and TRBJ1-1; D possibly corresponds to TRBD1 (6 bases). The CDR3 has 15 residues. The V gene's germline CDR1 is SEHNR and CDR2 FQNEAQ (reference sequence). V was clipped by 0 bases and J by 2 bases, with 10 bases between them. CDR3 sequence reads: CASSLAPGANTEAFF. The CDR3 DNA sequence: TGTGCCAGCAGCTTAGCCCCAGGGGCCAACACTGAAGCTTTCTTT.

V is TRBV4-1 and J is TRBJ1-4; D might be TRBD1 (5 bases). V lost 4 bases and J lost 7, with 7 bases in between. The CDR3 spans 12 residues. Germline lookup yields CDR1 MGHRA and CDR2 YSYEKL. CDR3 sequence (DNA): TGCGCCAGCAGCCCTAGGGGTGAAAAACTGTTTTTT. The encoded protein is CASSPRGEKLFF.

The chain has TRBV28 and TRBJ1-1; 11 nucleotides line up with TRBD1. The CDR3 is 17 residues long. CDR1 and CDR2 from the germline V gene are MDHEN and SYDVKM. Trimming at V came to 4 bases and at J to 6 bases, leaving 13 bases not matched to a gene. The CDR3 sequence: CASSYSPRTGGGPEAFF. The CDR3 DNA follows: TGTGCCAGCAGTTATTCCCCGCGGACAGGGGGCGGTCCTGAAGCTTTCTTT.

This clone has a single count. The chain has TRBV30 and TRBJ1-2, with TRBD1 as a possible D gene (5 bases). The germline CDR1 and CDR2 sequences are GTSNPN and SVGIG (reference sequence). The CDR3 runs 11 residues. Trimming pared 4 bases from V and 5 bases from J, leaving 8 bases between. This chain's CDR3 is CAWNGGYGYTF. DNA of the CDR3: TGTGCCTGGAATGGGGGATATGGCTACACCTTC.

V and J are TRBV4-1 and TRBJ1-6, with unresolved D. The V gene's germline CDR1 is MGHRA and CDR2 YSYEKL. The CDR3 is 17 residues long. Trimming took 4 bases from V and 3 from J, leaving 16 bases between them. In DNA form, the CDR3 reads TGCGCCAGCAGCCCCCGCACTGACCGAGTCTATAATTCACCCCTCCACTTT. It translates to CASSPRTDRVYNSPLHF.

The CDR3 DNA reads TGTGCCAGCACCTCAGGGGTGTCTCCCCACGAGCAGTACTTC. Protein sequence: CASTSGVSPHEQYF. The chain uses TRBV7-9 and TRBJ2-7, with D perhaps matching TRBD1 (6 bases). The CDR3 extends over 14 amino acids. Trimming left V 7 bases short and J 5 bases short, with 18 bases between. In germline, CDR1 is SEHNR, CDR2 FQNEAQ (reference sequence).

The chain carries TRBV7-2 and TRBJ1-4; D gene ambiguous. Germline loops: CDR1 SGHTA, CDR2 FQGNSA. The CDR3 has 15 residues. V lost 5 bases to trimming and J lost 7 bases, with 17 bases between them. CDR3 sequence: CASSPPWEGAEKLFF. The CDR3 nucleotides are TGTGCCAGCAGCCCCCCCTGGGAGGGTGCTGAAAAACTGTTTTTT.

This clone was detected only a few times. This chain uses TRBV19 with TRBJ2-7; D unclear. Trimming stripped 1 base from V and 4 bases from J, with 11 bases between. The CDR3 extends over 14 amino acids. Germline values: CDR1 LNHDA, CDR2 SQIVND (reference sequence). The CDR3 sequence is CASSIGSSLYEQYF. As DNA, the CDR3 is TGTGCCAGTAGTATAGGCAGCAGCCTGTACGAGCAGTACTTC.

In its sample, this clone was seen once. The rearrangement joins TRBV6-1 to TRBJ2-1; 9 nucleotides match TRBD1. Germline V gives CDR1 MNHNS, CDR2 SASEGT. Unmatched junction bases numbered 5, after V lost 6 bases and J lost 2 bases. CDR3 size: 15 residues. The CDR3 DNA reads TGTGCCAGCAGCAGGGACAGGGTTGCCTACAATGAGCAGTTCTTC. Its translation: CASSRDRVAYNEQFF.

This clone occurred a few times. This chain uses TRBV28 with TRBJ1-5, with TRBD1 as a possible D gene (6 bases). Germline V gene data show CDR1 as MDHEN and CDR2 as SYDVKM. Trimming took 7 bases from V and 2 from J, leaving 15 bases between them. The CDR3 consists of 15 residues. The CDR3 DNA reads as TGTGCCAGCATTCGGGGGCTCATGGGCAATCAGCCCCAGCATTTT. Its protein is CASIRGLMGNQPQHF.

V and J are TRBV15 and TRBJ2-7; 12 bases align to TRBD2. V trimming: 4 bases; J trimming: 3 bases; junction bases outside the gene matches: 7. The V gene's germline CDR1 is LNHNV and CDR2 YYDKDF (reference sequence). The CDR3 contains 16 residues. As DNA, the CDR3 is TGTGCCACCAGCATTCCGGGACTAGCGGGTTACTACGAGCAGTACTTC. Translation: CATSIPGLAGYYEQYF.

V is TRBV7-6 and J is TRBJ2-5, with 10 bases matching TRBD2. Germline lookup yields CDR1 SGHVS and CDR2 FNYEAQ. The CDR3 is made up of 18 amino acids. Losses at the gene ends were 2 bases for V and 1 base for J; bases not matched to a gene: 10. The CDR3 protein is CASSLNHPTSGTQETQYF. In DNA, the CDR3 is TGTGCCAGCAGCTTAAATCACCCCACTAGCGGGACCCAAGAGACCCAGTACTTC.

Concerning this clone: Its ends do not fully match the called genes, so a read error is possible. The chain links TRBV7-7 to TRBJ2-1; TRBD1 might be the D (6 bases). CDR3 length equals 15 residues. Germline V CDR1 and CDR2: SSHAT, FNYEAQ (reference sequence). The CDR3 sequence is CASSLALGQYNEQFF. The DNA of the CDR3 is TGTGCTAGCAGCTTAGCGCTTGGACAGTACAATGAGCAGTTCTTC.

CDR3 region: CASSYEGTAPYTF. DNA for the CDR3: TGTGCCAGCAGTTACGAGGGGACAGCCCCCTACACCTTC. The V call is TRBV6-5, the J call TRBJ1-2, with TRBD1 matching 7 bases. The CDR3 is 13 residues long. Trimming took 2 bases from V and 10 from J; bases not matched to a gene: 7. The germline V gene encodes CDR1 MNHEY and CDR2 SVGAGI.